The clone carrying this T cell receptor beta chain has more than one count but fewer than ten. No antigen is known for it. Individual cDNA molecules received unique molecular identifiers during library preparation. TCRdb passed the 5' RACE reads through MiXCR, listing each CDR3 protein once. The data show roughly 100,000 distinct CDR3 sequences, around 15% seen once. This sample was included in a study of early T cells in non-severe SARS-CoV-2 infection. Study information: Sequenced material consisted of bulk RNA (from unsorted whole blood), and chains were unpaired.

This CDR3 contains 11 residues. Trimming took 3 bases from V and 8 from J, leaving 7 bases between them. Germline assignment: CDR1 SGHAT and CDR2 FQNNGV. Study-wide results and caveats: Comparison of clonotypes with VDJdb favored anti-spike CD8 responses while missing private and CD4 specificities.

This clonotype originated in an adult who was a healthcare worker with PCR-confirmed SARS-CoV-2 infection or an uninfected control (not recorded which). The chain uses TRBV11-2 and TRBJ1-2; D is possibly TRBD1 (5 bases). Sequences were obtained from whole blood. The CDR3 sequence is CASSFAGGYTF. The CDR3 DNA sequence: TGTGCCAGCAGCTTTGCAGGGGGCTACACCTTC.